Presented here are 19 T cell receptor beta chains from one specimen sequenced in a study of OX40 agonist ivuxolimab in advanced cancers. Library prep was done by the immunoSEQ multiplex PCR assay. Held by TCRdb, this immuneACCESS table contains in-frame sequences only and omits some clones. Under half of the omission traces to an unresolved V gene where checked; the cause of the rest is unknown. The sample records tens of thousands of clones, around 84% of which are singletons. The leading ten clones occupy approximately 1.2% of the sample. Material: CD4+ or CD8+ T cells sorted from blood, obtained in a trial of the OX40 agonist ivuxolimab. These receptors came from an adult with an advanced solid tumor such as melanoma, head and neck, liver or kidney cancer.

V usage is TRBV28 and J usage is TRBJ1-6; the match to TRBD1 covers 8 bases. CDR3 length equals 13 residues. Germline loops: CDR1 MDHEN, CDR2 SYDVKM. Trimming at V came to 8 bases and at J to 8 bases, leaving 5 bases not matched to a gene. CDR3 bases: TGTGCCAGCGGAGGGACAGGCTATTCACCCCTCCACTTT. This encodes CASGGTGYSPLHF.

The rearrangement joins TRBV28 to TRBJ2-3, with D tentatively TRBD1 (6 bases). This CDR3 spans 15 amino acids. V lost 3 bases and J 1 base, leaving 11 bases between the germline ends. Per the germline V gene, CDR1 is MDHEN and CDR2 is SYDVKM. CDR3 region: CASSFSGQGTDTQYF. Written as DNA, the CDR3 is TGTGCCAGCAGTTTCTCGGGACAAGGCACAGATACGCAGTATTTT. Full variable domain (outside the CDR3, taken from reference TRBV28 and TRBJ2-3): DVKVTQSSRYLVKRTGEKVFLECVQDMDHENMFWYRQDPGLGLRLIYFSYDVKMKEKGDIPEGYSVSREKKERFSLILESASTNQTSMYLCASSFSGQGTDTQYFGPGTRLTVL.

The chain combines TRBV11-2 with TRBJ2-1; D might be TRBD1 or TRBD2, each matching 5 bases. V was clipped by 5 bases and J by 5 bases, with 10 bases between them. The length of the CDR3 is 13 residues. Germline-derived CDR1 and CDR2 are SGHAT and FQNNGV. The CDR3 DNA reads TGTGCCAGCAGCCCGGGACGGGACAATGAGCAGTTCTTC. Translation: CASSPGRDNEQFF.

The chain joins TRBV7-3 to TRBJ2-3, with 7 nucleotides matching TRBD1. Germline values: CDR1 SGHTA, CDR2 FQGTGA. The ends lost 5 bases at V and 2 bases at J; junction bases unmatched: 7. The CDR3 is 15 amino acids. CDR3 sequence (DNA): TGTGCCAGCAGCCCAGGGGGTCACCCCACAGATACGCAGTATTTT. It is translated as CASSPGGHPTDTQYF.

There are a few counts of this clone. Other DNA variants within this sample encode the same CDR3. The chain links TRBV18 to TRBJ2-7; D is undetermined. The CDR3 loop spans 12 amino acids. Between the trimmed V and J ends, which lost 2 bases and 4 bases, there was a span of 6 bases. Germline CDR1 reads KGHSH; CDR2 reads LQKENI. Here the CDR3 reads CASSPTLYEQYF. CDR3 nucleotide sequence: TGTGCCAGCTCACCAACCCTTTACGAGCAGTACTTC.

The rearrangement links TRBV7-6 to TRBJ1-4, with 10 bases aligning to TRBD1. V shed 3 bases, J shed 0 bases, and the junction held 4 bases outside the gene matches. Germline V gene data show CDR1 as SGHVS and CDR2 as FNYEAQ. The CDR3 consists of 17 residues. CDR3 nucleotide sequence: TGTGCCAGCAGCTTGGGGACAGGGGAAGCAACTAATGAAAAACTGTTTTTT. It is translated as CASSLGTGEATNEKLFF.

The chain has TRBV10-2 and TRBJ1-5, with unresolved D. CDR1 is WSHSY and CDR2 is SAAADI in the germline V gene. The CDR3 has 13 residues. Trimming cost V 5 bases and J 6 bases, with 11 bases left between them. The CDR3: CASSFGLSQPQHF. CDR3 sequence (DNA): TGCGCCAGCAGTTTTGGGTTAAGTCAGCCCCAGCATTTT.

V usage is TRBV6-6 and J usage is TRBJ2-2; possibly TRBD1 for D (6 bases). From germline, CDR1 is MNHNY and CDR2 SVGAGI (reference sequence). The V end lost 6 bases, the J end lost 2 bases, and 10 bases lay between the germline ends. This CDR3 has 14 amino acids. CDR3 in DNA: TGTGCCAGCAGCGTGGACAGTAACACCGGGGAGCTGTTTTTT. This translates into CASSVDSNTGELFF.

This chain uses TRBV11-2 with TRBJ2-7; 12 bases line up with TRBD2. V shed 8 bases and J 5 bases; nucleotides not matched to a gene: 10. The CDR3 covers 15 residues. Germline V lookup: CDR1 SGHAT, CDR2 FQNNGV. CDR3 region: CASRSLAGGPHEQYF. The CDR3 DNA reads TGTGCCAGCCGTAGCCTAGCGGGGGGGCCTCACGAGCAGTACTTC.

V gene TRBV19 combines with J gene TRBJ2-7; TRBD2 agrees at 8 bases. V was pared by 6 bases and J by 12 bases, with 10 bases of the junction left unmatched. The CDR3 has 12 residues. Germline CDR1 and CDR2: LNHDA and SQIVND (reference sequence). The chain's CDR3 is CASRSEAGEMYV. CDR3 nucleotides: TGTGCCAGTAGGTCGGAAGCGGGGGAAATGTACGTC.

As DNA, the CDR3 is TGTGCCAGCAGTGGACAGGGGGCTCGTATTTCACCCCTCCACTTT. The encoded protein is CASSGQGARISPLHF. V usage is TRBV6-1 and J usage is TRBJ1-6, with 10 positions matching TRBD1. J was trimmed by 9 bases and V by 4 bases; bases with no gene match: 6. The CDR3 is 15 residues long. In germline, CDR1 is MNHNS, CDR2 SASEGT.

The chain uses TRBV7-9 and TRBJ1-5; D possibly corresponds to TRBD1 (5 bases). CDR3 length: 18 residues. Trimming took 3 bases from V and 1 from J, leaving 19 bases between them. Per the germline V gene, CDR1 is SEHNR and CDR2 is FQNEAQ (reference sequence). CDR3 sequence reads: CASSLGLGGVGSNQPQHF. The CDR3 bases are TGTGCCAGCAGCTTGGGGCTGGGGGGGGTAGGGAGCAATCAGCCCCAGCATTTT.

This clone was recorded a few times. The chain couples TRBV30 to TRBJ1-5, with a weak D call TRBD1 (5 bases). Trimming removed 5 bases at V and 3 bases at J, with 11 bases between. Germline V gives CDR1 GTSNPN, CDR2 SVGIG (reference sequence). This CDR3 region has 13 residues. In nucleotides, the CDR3 is TGTGCCTGGGGTACAGGAAACAATCAGCCCCAGCATTTT. Translating gives CAWGTGNNQPQHF.

The genes are TRBV10-3 and TRBJ2-3, with 7 bases lining up with TRBD2. The CDR3 runs to 13 residues. V shed 8 bases and J 3 bases; nucleotides not matched to a gene: 5. Germline-derived CDR1 and CDR2 are ENHRY and SYGVKD. The CDR3 protein is CAIGQGGTDTQYF. The CDR3 nucleotides are TGTGCCATCGGGCAGGGAGGGACAGATACGCAGTATTTT.

V usage is TRBV6-6 and J usage is TRBJ1-5, with D uncertain. V was shortened by 5 bases and J by 5 bases, with 7 bases between the two germline ends. The germline gives CDR1 MNHNY, CDR2 SVGAGI (reference sequence). The CDR3 length is 12 residues. CDR3 sequence reads: CASSSPDQPQHF. The CDR3 DNA is TGTGCCAGCAGTAGCCCGGATCAGCCCCAGCATTTT.

This clone was counted at least ten times. The V and J genes are TRBV27 and TRBJ1-6; no firm D call. The CDR3 has 15 amino acids. Trimming took off 2 bases at V and 8 bases at J, with 13 bases between the two ends. The germline V gene encodes CDR1 MNHEY and CDR2 SMNVEV (reference sequence). The CDR3 DNA reads TGTGCCAGCAGTTTAACGTGGGGATTGGATTCACCCCTCCACTTT. It specifies CASSLTWGLDSPLHF.

The chain carries TRBV6-1 and TRBJ1-4; D ambiguous. CDR3 length: 11 amino acids. The V end lost 3 bases, the J end lost 8 bases, and 4 bases lay between the germline ends. Germline V gene data show CDR1 as MNHNS and CDR2 as SASEGT. The CDR3 protein is CASSEYEKLFF. The CDR3 DNA sequence: TGTGCCAGCAGTGAGTACGAAAAACTGTTTTTT.

This chain joins TRBV7-9 and TRBJ1-1, with 7 bases aligning to TRBD1. With 3 bases clipped from V and 3 bases from J, the junction kept 1 base outside the gene matches. The germline CDR1 and CDR2 sequences are SEHNR and FQNEAQ (reference sequence). The CDR3 runs to 13 residues. The CDR3 DNA follows: TGTGCCAGCAGCTTCACAGGGGACACTGAAGCTTTCTTT. Protein product: CASSFTGDTEAFF.

The chain couples TRBV29-1 to TRBJ1-1; no clear D gene. Deletions cut 7 bases from V and 4 bases from J, with 13 bases between. CDR3 length equals 12 residues. Germline lookup yields CDR1 SQVTM and CDR2 ANQGSEA. In DNA form, the CDR3 reads TGCAGCGCACACCGAGGGTCCACTGAAGCTTTCTTT. Translation: CSAHRGSTEAFF.